The 27 T cell receptor beta chains listed next were all sequenced from one sample in a study of T cell responses to AZD1222 COVID-19 vaccine. Profiling relied on immunoSEQ multiplex PCR, and the TCRdb table lists in-frame clones only, not all of them. This table has approximately 180,000 clones, 90% appearing once. Sequences were derived from peripheral blood, sampled on day 0 of AZD1222 vaccination. All receptors derive from an adult in good health.

As concerns this clone: At one end the junction does not follow the germline gene, possibly because of a read error. The J gene is TRBJ2-2, the V gene TRBV7-7; no clear D gene. CDR3 length: 14 residues. Germline-derived CDR1 and CDR2 are SSHAT and FNYEAQ (reference sequence). The CDR3 protein is CASSLSQGAGELFF. The CDR3 nucleotides are TGTGCTAGCAGCTTATCCCAAGGCGCCGGGGAGCTGTTTTTT.

The chain links TRBV5-4 to TRBJ2-5, with 8 bases matching TRBD2. The V and J ends lost 5 bases and 2 bases, in that order; junction bases with no gene match: 8. CDR1 and CDR2 from the germline V gene are SGHNT and YYREEE (reference sequence). The CDR3 totals 15 residues. DNA for the CDR3: TGTGCCAGCAGGCCGAGCGGGGGACGACAAGAGACCCAGTACTTC. Its protein product is CASRPSGGRQETQYF.

The chain carries TRBV7-2 and TRBJ1-3; D may be TRBD1 (5 bases). The CDR3 is 15 residues long. Germline V gene lookup returns CDR1 SGHTA and CDR2 FQGNSA. V dropped 2 bases and J dropped 2 bases, with 10 bases sitting between them. CDR3 DNA: TGTGCCAGCAGCTTAAACCGACAGCCTGGAAACACCATATATTTT. Amino acid sequence: CASSLNRQPGNTIYF.

This chain links TRBV19 with TRBJ1-2, with D possibly matching TRBD1 (6 bases). V was shortened by 10 bases and J by 7 bases, with 16 bases between the two germline ends. The CDR3 contains 12 residues. Germline CDR1 and CDR2: LNHDA and SQIVND (reference sequence). As DNA, the CDR3 is TGTGCCACCTCGTCAGGGGTCGGTGGCTACACCTTC. Amino acids: CATSSGVGGYTF.

The V call is TRBV29-1, the J call TRBJ1-1; tentative D call: TRBD1 (5 bases). CDR1 and CDR2 from the germline V gene are SQVTM and ANQGSEA. The CDR3 extends over 11 amino acids. CDR3 DNA: TGCTCCGGGACGTCGGGAACTGAAGCTTTCTTT. Its protein is CSGTSGTEAFF. Full variable domain (missing parts from reference TRBV29-1 and TRBJ1-1): SAVISQKPSRDICQRGTSLTIQCQVDSQVTMMFWYRQQPGQSLTLIATANQGSEATYESGFVIDKFPISRPNLTFSTLTVSNMSPEDSSIYLCSGTSGTEAFFGQGTRLTVV.

The CDR3 region is CASSVSFSNEQFF. The DNA of the CDR3 is TGTGCCAGCAGCGTTAGTTTTTCTAATGAGCAGTTCTTC. The chain has TRBV9 and TRBJ2-1; D unclear. The germline V gene has CDR1 SGDLS and CDR2 YYNGEE. V was clipped by 2 bases and J by 7 bases, with 10 bases between them. The CDR3 totals 13 residues.

This clone was found a few times. J is TRBJ1-1 and V is TRBV2, with no clear D. Germline-derived CDR1 and CDR2 are SNHLY and FYNNEI. The V end was cut by 4 bases, the J end by 7 bases, with 7 bases between. This CDR3 region has 11 residues. The chain's CDR3 is CASSVTSEAFF. CDR3 bases: TGTGCCAGCAGTGTCACAAGTGAAGCTTTCTTT.

The rearrangement uses TRBV7-2 and TRBJ2-7; possibly TRBD2 for D (6 bases). V lost 1 base, J lost 0 bases, and 13 bases lay in between. CDR3 length: 16 residues. Per germline, CDR1 SGHTA and CDR2 FQGNSA. The CDR3 DNA follows: TGTGCCAGCAGCTTAGGTCAGGGACTTAGCTCCTACGAGCAGTACTTC. Its translation: CASSLGQGLSSYEQYF.

The V call is TRBV18, the J call TRBJ2-7, with D tentatively TRBD2 (5 bases). The ends were cut back, 1 base at V and 3 bases at J, with 25 bases in the middle. CDR3 length: 19 amino acids. From germline, CDR1 is KGHSH and CDR2 LQKENI. This CDR3 reads CASSPLKSSRTEEYYEQYF. The CDR3 DNA follows: TGTGCCAGCTCACCACTAAAATCTAGTCGGACTGAGGAGTACTACGAGCAGTACTTC.

This sequence joins TRBV10-1 and TRBJ2-7; 9 nucleotides agree with TRBD1. The CDR3 sequence is 11 residues long. With 9 bases clipped from V and 4 bases from J, the junction kept 1 base outside the gene matches. Germline V gene sequence: CDR1 WNHNN, CDR2 SYGVQD (reference sequence). In nucleotides, the CDR3 is TGCGCCAGGGACAGGGGTTACGAGCAGTACTTC. It is translated as CARDRGYEQYF.

The genes are TRBV6-1 and TRBJ1-6; weak D call: TRBD1 (5 bases). The CDR3 is 16 residues long. Germline CDR1 MNHNS, CDR2 SASEGT. V lost 2 bases and J 2 bases, leaving 10 bases between the germline ends. Here the CDR3 reads CASSELGAAYNSPLHF. The CDR3 DNA follows: TGTGCCAGCAGTGAACTTGGGGCTGCCTATAATTCACCCCTCCACTTT.

The rearrangement joins TRBV7-9 to TRBJ1-2; 10 bases map to TRBD1. Looked up from germline, CDR1 is SEHNR and CDR2 is FQNEAQ (reference sequence). CDR3 length: 16 amino acids. V shed 4 bases and J 3 bases; nucleotides not matched to a gene: 8. The CDR3 is CASSSLGGQGDYGYTF. In DNA, the CDR3 is TGTGCCAGCAGCTCCCTAGGAGGACAGGGGGACTATGGCTACACCTTC.

This chain uses TRBV7-9 with TRBJ1-2, with TRBD1 as a possible D gene (6 bases). This CDR3 is 14 amino acids long. The germline gives CDR1 SEHNR, CDR2 FQNEAQ (reference sequence). The ends were cut back, 8 bases at V and 2 bases at J, with 15 bases in the middle. In DNA, the CDR3 is TGTGCCAGCGACCTGGGGGGCCGAAACTATGGCTACACCTTC. Residues: CASDLGGRNYGYTF.

CDR3 amino acids: CASSTGLAGGLGEQYF. The CDR3 coding sequence is TGTGCCAGCAGCACTGGACTAGCGGGGGGGCTGGGGGAGCAGTACTTC. V and J are TRBV7-8 and TRBJ2-7; 15 bases line up with TRBD2. J lost 7 bases, V lost 5 bases, and 9 bases had no gene match. Per germline, CDR1 SGHVS and CDR2 FQNEAQ. The CDR3 loop spans 16 amino acids.

This rearrangement joins TRBV4-3 to TRBJ2-6; TRBD1 agrees at 9 bases. CDR1 is LGHNA and CDR2 is YSLEER in the germline V gene. CDR3 length equals 17 residues. With V trimmed by 4 bases and J by 0 bases, 4 bases remained unmatched. CDR3 amino acids: CASSRSDRGSGANVLTF. The CDR3 region has the DNA TGCGCCAGCAGCCGATCGGACAGGGGCTCTGGGGCCAACGTCCTGACTTTC.

This chain links TRBV5-4 with TRBJ2-2, with a possible D match to TRBD1 (7 bases). CDR1 SGHNT and CDR2 YYREEE come from the germline V gene (reference sequence). There are 16 residues in the CDR3. The V end was cut by 5 bases, the J end by 4 bases, with 18 bases between. CDR3 in amino acids: CASSLGAGGITGELFF. The CDR3, as DNA: TGTGCCAGCAGTCTTGGGGCAGGGGGGATCACCGGGGAGCTGTTTTTT.

The chain links TRBV9 to TRBJ2-2, with D unresolved. From germline, CDR1 is SGDLS and CDR2 YYNGEE. This CDR3 has 15 amino acids. The V end lost 0 bases, the J end lost 0 bases, and 6 bases lay between the germline ends. Written as DNA, the CDR3 is TGTGCCAGCAGCGTAGGTGGGGCGAACACCGGGGAGCTGTTTTTT. Amino acids: CASSVGGANTGELFF.

V usage is TRBV4-3 and J usage is TRBJ1-5, with D unresolved. Germline V CDR1 and CDR2: LGHNA, YSLEER. V dropped 0 bases and J dropped 2 bases, with 14 bases sitting between them. The CDR3 extends over 17 amino acids. In DNA, the CDR3 is TGCGCCAGCAGCCAAGATTTAGTGGGGTCAGGCAATCAGCCCCAGCATTTT. This encodes CASSQDLVGSGNQPQHF.

This rearrangement joins TRBV15 to TRBJ2-2; 8 bases match TRBD2. The CDR3 covers 16 residues. V lost 0 bases to trimming and J lost 4 bases; unmatched junction nucleotides: 4. Germline lookup yields CDR1 LNHNV and CDR2 YYDKDF (reference sequence). The CDR3 is CATSRDLSGGTGELFF. The CDR3 coding sequence is TGTGCCACCAGCAGAGATCTGAGCGGGGGCACCGGGGAGCTGTTTTTT.

The genes are TRBV7-2 and TRBJ1-3; weak D call: TRBD1 (5 bases). This CDR3 is built from 16 residues. V shed 5 bases and J shed 0 bases, with 14 bases lying between them. Germline V gene data show CDR1 as SGHTA and CDR2 as FQGNSA. This CDR3 is CASSPGTFVSGNTIYF. CDR3 coding DNA: TGTGCCAGCAGCCCCGGGACCTTTGTCTCTGGAAACACCATATATTTT.

V and J are TRBV24-1 and TRBJ2-2, with 10 bases that match TRBD1. This CDR3 is 16 amino acids long. CDR1 is KGHDR and CDR2 is SFDVKD in the germline V gene. The V and J ends lost 3 bases and 4 bases, in that order; junction bases with no gene match: 4. CDR3: CATSDPTGGGTGELFF. CDR3 nucleotide sequence: TGTGCCACCAGTGATCCGACAGGGGGCGGCACCGGGGAGCTGTTTTTT.

This clone showed up just once. The CDR3 bases are TGTGCCAGCAGTTACGGGCCAGGGGACTCACCCCTCCACTTT. Its protein product is CASSYGPGDSPLHF. The chain links TRBV6-2 or TRBV6-3 to TRBJ1-6; perhaps TRBD1 as D (6 bases). The CDR3 sequence is 14 residues long. V lost 2 bases and J lost 10, with 12 bases in between. The germline V gene has CDR1 MNHEY and CDR2 SVGEGT.

V and J are TRBV19 and TRBJ2-5; D not resolved. The CDR3 runs 13 residues. V shed 3 bases and J shed 5 bases, with 10 bases lying between them. The V gene's germline CDR1 is LNHDA and CDR2 SQIVND (reference sequence). The CDR3 spells CASSIGQMETQYF. The CDR3 region has the DNA TGTGCCAGTAGTATTGGCCAAATGGAGACCCAGTACTTC.

The rearrangement uses TRBV24-1 and TRBJ2-3; 12 bases are shared with TRBD2. The CDR3 is 16 residues long. From germline, CDR1 is KGHDR and CDR2 SFDVKD. With V trimmed by 3 bases and J by 1 base, 1 base remained unmatched. CDR3 loop: CATSDPSGGGTDTQYF. Here the CDR3 DNA reads TGTGCCACCAGTGATCCTAGCGGGGGGGGCACAGATACGCAGTATTTT.

This chain links TRBV25-1 with TRBJ1-6, with TRBD1 identical over 10 bases. The CDR3 contains 15 residues. With V trimmed by 8 bases and J by 7 bases, 8 bases remained unmatched. The V gene's germline CDR1 is MGHDK and CDR2 SYGVNS. This chain's CDR3 is CASQTPGQGNSPLHF. The CDR3 bases are TGTGCCAGCCAAACACCGGGACAGGGGAATTCACCCCTCCACTTT.

The chain uses TRBV3-1 (or the pseudogene TRBV3-2) and TRBJ1-2; D uncertain. V was pared by 1 base and J by 8 bases, with 14 bases between. This CDR3 has 14 amino acids. CDR1 LGHDT and CDR2 YNNKEL come from the germline V gene (reference sequence). The CDR3, as DNA: TGTGCCAGCAGCCAAGGCCCCGGTTCGTTGGGCTACACCTTC. It is translated as CASSQGPGSLGYTF.

This chain uses TRBV7-3 with TRBJ2-2; TRBD2 is a possible D gene (6 bases). The V and J ends lost 8 bases and 4 bases respectively, with 17 bases between them. This CDR3 spans 15 amino acids. CDR1 SGHTA and CDR2 FQGTGA come from the germline V gene. The CDR3 sequence is CASRGGGAGTGELFF. The CDR3 DNA reads TGTGCCAGCCGGGGAGGAGGGGCGGGCACCGGGGAGCTGTTTTTT.